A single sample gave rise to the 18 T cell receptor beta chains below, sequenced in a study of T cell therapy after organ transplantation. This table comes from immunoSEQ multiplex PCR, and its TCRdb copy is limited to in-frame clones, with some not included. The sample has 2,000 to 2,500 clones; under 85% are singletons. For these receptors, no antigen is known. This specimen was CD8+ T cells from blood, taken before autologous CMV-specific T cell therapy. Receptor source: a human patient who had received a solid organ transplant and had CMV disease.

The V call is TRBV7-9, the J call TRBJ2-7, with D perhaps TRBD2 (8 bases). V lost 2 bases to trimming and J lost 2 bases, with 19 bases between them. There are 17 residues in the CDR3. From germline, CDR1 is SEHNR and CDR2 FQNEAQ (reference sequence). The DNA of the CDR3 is TGTGCCAGCAGCTTATCCACGGGGGGGACAGAAGCCTACGAGCAGTACTTC. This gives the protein CASSLSTGGTEAYEQYF.

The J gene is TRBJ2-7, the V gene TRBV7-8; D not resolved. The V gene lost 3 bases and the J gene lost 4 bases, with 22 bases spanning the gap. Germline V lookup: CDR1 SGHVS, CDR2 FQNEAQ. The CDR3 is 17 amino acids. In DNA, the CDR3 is TGTGCCAGCAGCTTGGAATGGTCCACGCCTCGGGCTTACGAGCAGTACGTC. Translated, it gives CASSLEWSTPRAYEQYV.

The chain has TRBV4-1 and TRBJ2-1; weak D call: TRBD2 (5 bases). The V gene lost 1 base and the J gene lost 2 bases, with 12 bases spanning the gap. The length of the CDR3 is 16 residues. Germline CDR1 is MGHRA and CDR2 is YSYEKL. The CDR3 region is CASSQVRAAAYNEQFF. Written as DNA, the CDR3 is TGCGCCAGCAGCCAAGTGAGGGCGGCGGCCTACAATGAGCAGTTCTTC.

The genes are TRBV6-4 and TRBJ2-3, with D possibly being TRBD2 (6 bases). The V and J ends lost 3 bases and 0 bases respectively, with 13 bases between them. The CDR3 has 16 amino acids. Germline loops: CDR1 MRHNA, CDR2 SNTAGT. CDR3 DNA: TGTGCCAGCAGTGAAGCAAGCGGAGGGAGCACAGATACGCAGTATTTT. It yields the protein CASSEASGGSTDTQYF.

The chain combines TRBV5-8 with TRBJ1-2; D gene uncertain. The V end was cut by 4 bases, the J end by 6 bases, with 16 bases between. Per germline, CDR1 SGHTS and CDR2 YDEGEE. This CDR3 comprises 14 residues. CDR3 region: CASSAGSARDGYTF. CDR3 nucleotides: TGTGCCAGCAGCGCGGGTTCTGCGAGGGATGGCTACACCTTC.

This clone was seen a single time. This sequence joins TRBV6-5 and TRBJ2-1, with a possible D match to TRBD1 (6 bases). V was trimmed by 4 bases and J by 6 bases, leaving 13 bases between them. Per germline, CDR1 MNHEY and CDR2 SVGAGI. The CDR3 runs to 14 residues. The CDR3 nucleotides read TGTGCCAGCAGTTTAACAGGGTATTCCAATGAGCAGTTCTTC. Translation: CASSLTGYSNEQFF.

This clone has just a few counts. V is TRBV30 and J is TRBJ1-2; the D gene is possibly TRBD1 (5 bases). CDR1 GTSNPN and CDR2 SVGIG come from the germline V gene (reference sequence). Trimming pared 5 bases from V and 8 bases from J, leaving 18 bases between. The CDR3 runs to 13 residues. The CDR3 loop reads CAWEFAGSRGYTF. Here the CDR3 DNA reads TGTGCCTGGGAGTTCGCAGGGAGTCGGGGCTACACCTTC.

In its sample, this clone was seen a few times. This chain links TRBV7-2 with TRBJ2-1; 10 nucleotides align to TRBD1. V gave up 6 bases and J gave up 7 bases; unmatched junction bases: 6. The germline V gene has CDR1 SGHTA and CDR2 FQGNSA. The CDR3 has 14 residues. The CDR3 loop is CASSPGQGRNEQFF. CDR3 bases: TGTGCCAGCAGTCCGGGACAGGGGCGGAATGAGCAGTTCTTC.

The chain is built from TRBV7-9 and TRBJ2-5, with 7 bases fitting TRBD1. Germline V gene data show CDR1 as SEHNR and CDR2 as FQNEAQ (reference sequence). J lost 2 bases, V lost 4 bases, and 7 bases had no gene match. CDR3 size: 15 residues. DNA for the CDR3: TGTGCCAGCAGCTCGCCCCTGGGACAGCAAGAGACCCAGTACTTC. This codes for CASSSPLGQQETQYF. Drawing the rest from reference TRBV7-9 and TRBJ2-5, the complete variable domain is DTGVSQNPRHKITKRGQNVTFRCDPISEHNRLYWYRQTLGQGPEFLTYFQNEAQLEKSRLLSDRFSAERPKGSFSTLEIQRTEQGDSAMYLCASSSPLGQQETQYFGPGTRLLVL.

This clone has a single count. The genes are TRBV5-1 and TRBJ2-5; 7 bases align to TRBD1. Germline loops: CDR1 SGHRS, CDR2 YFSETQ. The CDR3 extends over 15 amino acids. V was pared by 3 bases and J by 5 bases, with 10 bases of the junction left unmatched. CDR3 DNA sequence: TGCGCCAGCAGCTCCCATGGCGGACAGGCGGAGACCCAGTACTTC. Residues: CASSSHGGQAETQYF.

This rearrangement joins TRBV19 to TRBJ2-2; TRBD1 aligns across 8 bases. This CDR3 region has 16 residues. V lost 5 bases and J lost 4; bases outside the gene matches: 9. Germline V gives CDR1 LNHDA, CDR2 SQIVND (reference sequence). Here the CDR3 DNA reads TGTGCCAGTAGTTCCGGGACAGGTCCTACCACCGGGGAGCTGTTTTTT. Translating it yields CASSSGTGPTTGELFF.

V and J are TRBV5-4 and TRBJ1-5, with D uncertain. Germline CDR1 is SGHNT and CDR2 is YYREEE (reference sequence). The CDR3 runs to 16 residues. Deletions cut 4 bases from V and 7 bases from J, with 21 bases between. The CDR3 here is CASSPPWAQARQPQHF. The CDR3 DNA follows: TGTGCCAGCAGCCCCCCTTGGGCGCAGGCGAGACAGCCCCAGCATTTT.

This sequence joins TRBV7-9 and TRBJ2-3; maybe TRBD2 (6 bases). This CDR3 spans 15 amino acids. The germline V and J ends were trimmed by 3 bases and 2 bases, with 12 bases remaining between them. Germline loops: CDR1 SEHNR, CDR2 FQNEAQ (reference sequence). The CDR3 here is CASSFGDWNTDTQYF. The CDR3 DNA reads TGTGCCAGCAGCTTCGGGGACTGGAACACAGATACGCAGTATTTT.

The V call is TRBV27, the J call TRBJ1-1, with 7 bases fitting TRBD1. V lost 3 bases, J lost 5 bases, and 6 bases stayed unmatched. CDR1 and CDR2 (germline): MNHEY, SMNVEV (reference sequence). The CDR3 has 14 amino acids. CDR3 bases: TGTGCCAGCAGTTTGAAGGGGGCTTGGACTGAAGCTTTCTTT. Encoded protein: CASSLKGAWTEAFF.

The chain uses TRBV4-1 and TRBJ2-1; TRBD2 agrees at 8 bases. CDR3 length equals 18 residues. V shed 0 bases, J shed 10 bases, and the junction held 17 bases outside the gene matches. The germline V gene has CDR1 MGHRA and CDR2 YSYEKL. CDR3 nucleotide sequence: TGCGCCAGCAGCCAAGATAGAGACGGCGGGAGGACTTTTGGGGAGCAGTTCTTC. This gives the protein CASSQDRDGGRTFGEQFF.

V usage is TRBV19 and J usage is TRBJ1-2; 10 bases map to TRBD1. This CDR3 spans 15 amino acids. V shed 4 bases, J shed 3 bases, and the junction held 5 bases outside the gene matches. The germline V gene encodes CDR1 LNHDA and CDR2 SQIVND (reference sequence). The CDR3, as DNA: TGTGCCAGTAGTACCCGACAGGGGGCGGACTATGGCTACACCTTC. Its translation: CASSTRQGADYGYTF.

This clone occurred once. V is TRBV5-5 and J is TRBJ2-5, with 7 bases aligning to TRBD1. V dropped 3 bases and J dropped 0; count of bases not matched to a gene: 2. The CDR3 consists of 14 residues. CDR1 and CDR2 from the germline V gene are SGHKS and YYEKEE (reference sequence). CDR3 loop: CASSSGTDQETQYF. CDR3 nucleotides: TGTGCCAGCAGCTCGGGGACAGACCAAGAGACCCAGTACTTC.

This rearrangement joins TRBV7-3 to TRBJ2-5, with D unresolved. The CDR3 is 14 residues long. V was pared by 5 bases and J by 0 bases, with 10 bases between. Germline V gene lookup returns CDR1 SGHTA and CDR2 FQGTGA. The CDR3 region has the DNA TGTGCCAGCAGCCCATTGGGGAACCAAGAGACCCAGTACTTC. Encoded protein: CASSPLGNQETQYF.